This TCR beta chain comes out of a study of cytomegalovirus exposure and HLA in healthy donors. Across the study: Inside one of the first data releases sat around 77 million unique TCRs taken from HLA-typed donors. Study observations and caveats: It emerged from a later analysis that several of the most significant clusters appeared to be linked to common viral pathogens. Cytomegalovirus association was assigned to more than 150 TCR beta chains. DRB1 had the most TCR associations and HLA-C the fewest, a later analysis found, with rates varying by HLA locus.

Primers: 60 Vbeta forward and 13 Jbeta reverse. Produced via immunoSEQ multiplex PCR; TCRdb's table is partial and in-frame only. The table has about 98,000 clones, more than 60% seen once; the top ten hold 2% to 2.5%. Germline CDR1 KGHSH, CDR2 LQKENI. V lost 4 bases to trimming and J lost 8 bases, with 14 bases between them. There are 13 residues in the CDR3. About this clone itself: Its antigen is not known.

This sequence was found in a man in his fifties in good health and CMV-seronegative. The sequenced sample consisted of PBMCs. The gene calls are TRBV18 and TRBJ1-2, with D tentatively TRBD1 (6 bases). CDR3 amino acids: CASSQTGFGGYTF. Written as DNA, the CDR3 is TGTGCCAGCTCACAAACAGGGTTTGGAGGCTACACCTTC.